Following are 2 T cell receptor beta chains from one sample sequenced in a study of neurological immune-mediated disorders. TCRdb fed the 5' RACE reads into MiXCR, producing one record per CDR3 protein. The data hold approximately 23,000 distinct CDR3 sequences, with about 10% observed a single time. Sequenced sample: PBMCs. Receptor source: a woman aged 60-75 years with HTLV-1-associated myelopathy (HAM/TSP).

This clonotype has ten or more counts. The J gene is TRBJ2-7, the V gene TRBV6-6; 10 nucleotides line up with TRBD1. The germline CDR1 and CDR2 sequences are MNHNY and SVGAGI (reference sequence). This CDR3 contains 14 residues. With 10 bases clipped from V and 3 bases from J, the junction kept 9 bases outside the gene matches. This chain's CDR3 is CATRQGARDYEQYF. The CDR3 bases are TGTGCCACCAGACAGGGGGCAAGGGACTACGAGCAGTACTTC.

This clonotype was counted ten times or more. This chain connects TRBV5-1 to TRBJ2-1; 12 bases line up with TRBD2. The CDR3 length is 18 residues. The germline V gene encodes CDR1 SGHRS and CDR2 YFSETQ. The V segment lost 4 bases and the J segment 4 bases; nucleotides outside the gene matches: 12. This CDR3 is CASSLFPPSGGGYNEQFF. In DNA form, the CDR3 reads TGCGCCAGCAGCCTCTTCCCCCCTAGCGGGGGGGGGTACAATGAGCAGTTCTTC.